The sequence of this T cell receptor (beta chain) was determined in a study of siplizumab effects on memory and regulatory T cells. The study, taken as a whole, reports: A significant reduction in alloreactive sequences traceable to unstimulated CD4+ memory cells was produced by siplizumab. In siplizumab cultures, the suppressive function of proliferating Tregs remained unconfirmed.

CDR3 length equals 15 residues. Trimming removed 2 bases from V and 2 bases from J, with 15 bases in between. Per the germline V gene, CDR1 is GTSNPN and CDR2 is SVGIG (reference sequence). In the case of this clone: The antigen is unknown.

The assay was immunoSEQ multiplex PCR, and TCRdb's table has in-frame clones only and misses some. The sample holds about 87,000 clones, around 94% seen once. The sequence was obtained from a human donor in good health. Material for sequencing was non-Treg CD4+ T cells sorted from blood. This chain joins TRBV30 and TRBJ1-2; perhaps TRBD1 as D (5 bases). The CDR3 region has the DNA TGTGCCTGGAGTTTTTCCAGGGCGCCCAACTATGGCTACACCTTC. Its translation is CAWSFSRAPNYGYTF.